Shown below are 21 T cell receptor beta chains from a single sample sequenced in a study of blood T cell repertoires in COVID-19. The method was immunoSEQ multiplex PCR; TCRdb's version includes in-frame clones alone and lacks a portion of them. The profile shows 150,000 to 200,000 clones, 75% to 85% of them singletons. Sequenced sample: PBMCs or T cells enriched from blood (not recorded which). These receptors all stem from a woman between 45 and 65 years old with acute COVID-19.

This chain connects TRBV13 to TRBJ2-1; D call uncertain. Per germline, CDR1 PRHDT and CDR2 FYEKMQ (reference sequence). Trimming pared 0 bases from V and 0 bases from J, leaving 9 bases between. The CDR3 is 16 amino acids. The CDR3 is CASSLGSRSSYNEQFF. For the CDR3, the DNA is TGTGCCAGCAGCTTAGGATCCCGGAGCTCCTACAATGAGCAGTTCTTC.

This chain links TRBV4-2 with TRBJ1-2; TRBD1 agrees at 7 bases. V trimming: 1 base; J trimming: 2 bases; junction bases outside the gene matches: 4. The germline V gene has CDR1 LGHNA and CDR2 YNFKEQ. The CDR3 contains 15 residues. This chain's CDR3 is CASSQARGSNYGYTF. The CDR3 DNA reads TGTGCCAGCAGCCAAGCCAGGGGGTCCAACTATGGCTACACCTTC.

A single count supports this clone. This sequence joins TRBV7-6 and TRBJ2-5; unclear D gene. Trimming stripped 4 bases from V and 9 bases from J, with 15 bases between. The CDR3 is made up of 13 amino acids. Germline V gene sequence: CDR1 SGHVS, CDR2 FNYEAQ. This CDR3 is CASSSLDSSPQYF. The CDR3 nucleotides are TGTGCCAGCAGCTCACTTGACTCTTCCCCCCAGTACTTC.

V is TRBV6-5 and J is TRBJ2-5; 7 bases align to TRBD2. With 5 bases clipped from V and 1 base from J, the junction kept 1 base outside the gene matches. The germline CDR1 and CDR2 sequences are MNHEY and SVGAGI. The CDR3 has 13 amino acids. CDR3 sequence (DNA): TGTGCCAGCAGTAGGACTAGCCAAGAGACCCAGTACTTC. Its translation is CASSRTSQETQYF.

In this sample, this clone turned up once. V is TRBV11-2 and J is TRBJ2-3; possibly TRBD2 for D (7 bases). The V end lost 5 bases, the J end lost 7 bases, and 16 bases lay between the germline ends. The germline gives CDR1 SGHAT, CDR2 FQNNGV. The CDR3 length is 14 residues. This CDR3 is CASSPDGGAYTQYF. CDR3 in DNA: TGTGCCAGCAGCCCCGATGGGGGGGCCTATACGCAGTATTTT.

The chain is built from TRBV11-3 and TRBJ2-5; 11 nucleotides align to TRBD1. The CDR3 runs 17 residues. Looked up from germline, CDR1 is SGHNT and CDR2 is YENEEA. Trimming removed 5 bases from V and 3 bases from J; junction bases left unmatched: 11. The CDR3 sequence is CASSRLPGQGVEETQYF. Here the CDR3 DNA reads TGTGCCAGCAGCCGCCTCCCGGGACAGGGGGTAGAAGAGACCCAGTACTTC.

This chain links TRBV6-6 with TRBJ1-3; D ambiguous. Trimming cost V 4 bases and J 8 bases, with 15 bases left between them. There are 14 residues in the CDR3. CDR1 and CDR2 (germline): MNHNY, SVGAGI (reference sequence). The CDR3 here is CASSLGPSGDTIYF. The CDR3 DNA is TGTGCCAGCAGTTTAGGGCCGTCGGGAGACACCATATATTTT.

The V call is TRBV14, the J call TRBJ2-3; 9 bases match TRBD1. V lost 1 base and J lost 4; bases outside the gene matches: 12. Germline V gene data show CDR1 as SGHDN and CDR2 as FVKESK. The CDR3 has 18 amino acids. The CDR3 DNA reads TGTGCCAGCAGCCAAGGGAGTAGGAACAGGGGGCGCGCAGATACGCAGTATTTT. Translated, it gives CASSQGSRNRGRADTQYF.

The rearrangement joins TRBV18 to TRBJ1-4; D remains ambiguous. The germline V gene has CDR1 KGHSH and CDR2 LQKENI. Trimming stripped 1 base from V and 5 bases from J, with 8 bases between. The CDR3 has 14 amino acids. This chain's CDR3 is CASSPQGGNEKLFF. CDR3 DNA sequence: TGTGCCAGCTCACCACAGGGAGGAAATGAAAAACTGTTTTTT.

This sequence joins TRBV12-3 or TRBV12-4 and TRBJ2-1, with a possible D match to TRBD1 (6 bases). The CDR3 has 13 residues. V lost 6 bases to trimming and J lost 12 bases, with 18 bases between them. The CDR3 DNA sequence: TGTGCCAGCAGCCCACACGGGACATCGGGGCAGTTCTTC. Encoded protein: CASSPHGTSGQFF.

This clone was counted once. This chain joins TRBV2 and TRBJ2-7; D gene ambiguous. The CDR3 runs 13 residues. Germline V gives CDR1 SNHLY, CDR2 FYNNEI. The V gene lost 4 bases and the J gene lost 0 bases, with 7 bases spanning the gap. The CDR3 spells CASSAPSSYEQYV. The CDR3 nucleotides read TGTGCCAGCAGTGCCCCTAGCTCCTACGAGCAGTACGTC.

The chain carries TRBV28 and TRBJ2-1, with 8 positions matching TRBD1. Per the germline V gene, CDR1 is MDHEN and CDR2 is SYDVKM. With V trimmed by 0 bases and J by 9 bases, 7 bases remained unmatched. The CDR3 consists of 15 residues. CDR3 loop: CASSLWGTGGGEQFF. The CDR3 DNA reads as TGTGCCAGCAGTTTATGGGGGACAGGAGGAGGTGAGCAGTTCTTC. Together with reference TRBV28 and TRBJ2-1, the CDR3 gives the full variable domain: DVKVTQSSRYLVKRTGEKVFLECVQDMDHENMFWYRQDPGLGLRLIYFSYDVKMKEKGDIPEGYSVSREKKERFSLILESASTNQTSMYLCASSLWGTGGGEQFFGPGTRLTVL.

The chain combines TRBV2 with TRBJ1-1; D remains ambiguous. The CDR3 length is 14 residues. The V gene lost 4 bases and the J gene lost 6 bases, with 15 bases spanning the gap. Germline V gives CDR1 SNHLY, CDR2 FYNNEI. Here the CDR3 reads CASSVEVGRAEAFF. The CDR3 nucleotides read TGTGCCAGCAGTGTAGAGGTCGGTCGGGCTGAAGCTTTCTTT.

The V call is TRBV5-1, the J call TRBJ1-1, with D possibly TRBD1 on 5 matching bases. Trimming shortened V by 0 bases and J by 0 bases, and 9 bases separated the two germline ends. CDR1 is SGHRS, CDR2 YFSETQ, per germline. This CDR3 is 15 amino acids long. The CDR3 region has the DNA TGCGCCAGCAGCTTGGAGGGGATGATGAACACTGAAGCTTTCTTT. It encodes CASSLEGMMNTEAFF. The entire variable domain, with the rest obtained from reference TRBV5-1 and TRBJ1-1, is as follows: KAGVTQTPRYLIKTRGQQVTLSCSPISGHRSVSWYQQTPGQGLQFLFEYFSETQRNKGNFPGRFSGRQFSNSRSEMNVSTLELGDSALYLCASSLEGMMNTEAFFGQGTRLTVV.

The V and J genes are TRBV7-2 and TRBJ1-5; 7 nucleotides align to TRBD1. Trimming at V came to 5 bases and at J to 6 bases, leaving 13 bases not matched to a gene. This CDR3 has 16 residues. Germline loops: CDR1 SGHTA, CDR2 FQGNSA. CDR3 sequence (DNA): TGTGCCAGCAGCCACGCCCCTACAGGGGCCCTTCAGCCCCAGCATTTT. Its translation is CASSHAPTGALQPQHF.

In this sample, this clone turned up once. At the DNA level, this CDR3 is encoded by other sequences in the same sample as well. This chain links TRBV6-5 with TRBJ1-2; 7 bases match TRBD1. Germline loops: CDR1 MNHEY, CDR2 SVGAGI. The CDR3 is 15 residues long. Trimming removed 0 bases from V and 1 base from J; junction bases left unmatched: 2. The CDR3 spells CASSYSQGVNYGYTF. For the CDR3, the DNA is TGTGCCAGCAGTTACTCCCAGGGGGTTAACTATGGCTACACCTTC.

The chain uses TRBV2 and TRBJ1-1; no reliable D call. The V gene lost 4 bases and the J gene lost 5 bases, with 17 bases spanning the gap. Per germline, CDR1 SNHLY and CDR2 FYNNEI. The CDR3 is 15 residues long. CDR3 residues: CASSADRRRGTEAFF. The CDR3 coding sequence is TGTGCCAGCAGTGCCGACCGGAGGCGAGGGACTGAAGCTTTCTTT.

The V gene is TRBV28, the J gene TRBJ2-2; 9 bases are shared with TRBD1. This CDR3 has 14 amino acids. Germline V gene data show CDR1 as MDHEN and CDR2 as SYDVKM. V shed 7 bases, J shed 5 bases, and the junction held 5 bases outside the gene matches. The CDR3 is CASIPGQGTGELFF. The CDR3 bases are TGTGCCAGCATCCCGGGACAGGGAACCGGGGAGCTGTTTTTT.

The genes are TRBV5-4 and TRBJ2-5; 9 bases are a match to TRBD2. Germline V gene sequence: CDR1 SGHNT, CDR2 YYREEE (reference sequence). V lost 5 bases, J lost 4 bases, and 9 bases stayed unmatched. This CDR3 has 15 residues. The CDR3: CASSRGGASTETQYF. CDR3 coding DNA: TGTGCCAGCAGTCGCGGGGGGGCATCAACAGAGACCCAGTACTTC.

In this sample, this clone turned up once. The chain links TRBV7-2 to TRBJ1-5; 7 bases fit TRBD1. Losses at the gene ends were 4 bases for V and 4 bases for J; bases not matched to a gene: 4. CDR3 length: 14 residues. CDR1 and CDR2 from the germline V gene are SGHTA and FQGNSA. CDR3 sequence: CASSSNRGNQPQHF. CDR3 nucleotide sequence: TGTGCCAGCAGCTCAAACAGGGGTAATCAGCCCCAGCATTTT.

This chain connects TRBV11-2 to TRBJ2-2; tentatively, D is TRBD1 (5 bases). Trimming removed 1 base from V and 3 bases from J, with 18 bases in between. The CDR3 totals 18 residues. The V gene's germline CDR1 is SGHAT and CDR2 FQNNGV. CDR3 DNA: TGTGCCAGCAGCTTAGTTGTGGGGCAGGGATCGGACACCGGGGAGCTGTTTTTT. As protein: CASSLVVGQGSDTGELFF.